Listed here are 26 T cell receptor beta chains from one sample, sequenced in a study of T cell repertoires in cytomegalovirus infection. TCRdb reprocessed the reads via MiXCR and lists one record per CDR3 protein. The sample has about 230,000 distinct CDR3 sequences, roughly 23% seen once; the top ten hold around a sixth. Sequenced sample: CD8+ T cells from PBMCs. The receptors derive from a human donor in good health (CMV status not recorded). Some clones in this sample may be carry-over from other donors' samples.

This clonotype has a handful of counts. The chain carries TRBV6-5 and TRBJ1-2; D possibly corresponds to TRBD1 (5 bases). The germline V gene encodes CDR1 MNHEY and CDR2 SVGAGI. This CDR3 is built from 13 residues. V dropped 4 bases and J dropped 1 base, with 7 bases sitting between them. CDR3 nucleotide sequence: TGTGCCAGCAGTTCTGACAGTAACTATGGCTACACCTTC. The encoded protein is CASSSDSNYGYTF.

The table lists this clonotype with a few counts. The V call is TRBV6-6, the J call TRBJ1-3; D not resolved. There are 11 residues in the CDR3. Germline V gene sequence: CDR1 MNHNY, CDR2 SVGAGI (reference sequence). V was pared by 5 bases and J by 14 bases, with 13 bases between. CDR3 DNA: TGTGCCAGCAGTCTAGGACCGGACCTATATTTT. As protein: CASSLGPDLYF.

This rearrangement joins TRBV19 to TRBJ2-3, with D tentatively TRBD2 (6 bases). The V end lost 1 base, the J end lost 3 bases, and 11 bases lay between the germline ends. The CDR3 totals 15 residues. The germline V gene encodes CDR1 LNHDA and CDR2 SQIVND (reference sequence). The CDR3 is CASSIATRGTDTQYF. CDR3 DNA: TGTGCCAGTAGTATAGCGACCCGGGGGACAGATACGCAGTATTTT.

The rearrangement uses TRBV20-1 and TRBJ2-5; D gene unclear. The CDR3 has 13 residues. Trimming shortened V by 1 base and J by 5 bases, and 11 bases separated the two germline ends. Germline CDR1 reads DFQATT; CDR2 reads SNEGSKA (reference sequence). CDR3 nucleotide sequence: TGCAGTGCTAGAGTAGGGTATGGGGAGACCCAGTACTTC. This sequence encodes CSARVGYGETQYF.

This clonotype was found many times. The genes are TRBV28 and TRBJ2-1; possible D gene TRBD2, 5 bases. V was pared by 4 bases and J by 0 bases, with 10 bases between. Germline V CDR1 and CDR2: MDHEN, SYDVKM. The CDR3 totals 15 residues. The CDR3, as DNA: TGTGCCAGCAGTTATTACGGGGACTCCTACAATGAGCAGTTCTTC. This codes for CASSYYGDSYNEQFF.

The chain joins TRBV13 to TRBJ2-7, with D tentatively TRBD1 or TRBD2 (5 bases each). V was shortened by 0 bases and J by 3 bases, with 12 bases between the two germline ends. The germline V gene has CDR1 PRHDT and CDR2 FYEKMQ (reference sequence). This CDR3 contains 15 residues. This CDR3 is CASSLGGDAYYEQYF. As DNA, the CDR3 is TGTGCCAGCAGCTTAGGAGGGGACGCTTACTACGAGCAGTACTTC.

A few counts support this clonotype. The rearrangement uses TRBV28 and TRBJ2-5; D gene uncertain. Germline CDR1 reads MDHEN; CDR2 reads SYDVKM. The CDR3 extends over 16 amino acids. V shed 5 bases and J shed 5 bases, with 21 bases lying between them. Here the CDR3 DNA reads TGTGCCAGCAGTCCGATCAGAGTCTCGATCCGGGAGACCCAGTACTTC. Protein sequence: CASSPIRVSIRETQYF.

The chain is built from TRBV14 and TRBJ2-1; a possible D gene is TRBD1 (5 bases). V was shortened by 1 base and J by 4 bases, with 11 bases between the two germline ends. The length of the CDR3 is 15 residues. Germline V gene lookup returns CDR1 SGHDN and CDR2 FVKESK. CDR3 sequence: CASSQGATEYNEQFF. CDR3 coding DNA: TGTGCCAGCAGCCAAGGTGCGACAGAATACAATGAGCAGTTCTTC.

This clonotype has just a few counts. The chain recombines TRBV20-1 with TRBJ1-1; TRBD1 matches 10 bases. Germline V gene sequence: CDR1 DFQATT, CDR2 SNEGSKA (reference sequence). The CDR3 length is 16 residues. After removal of 5 bases from V and 0 bases from J, the junction contained 9 bases not matched to a gene. The CDR3 loop is CSAPPGQGNLNTEAFF. For the CDR3, the DNA is TGCAGTGCTCCCCCGGGACAGGGGAATCTGAACACTGAAGCTTTCTTT.

The sample holds a few counts of this clonotype. The V and J genes are TRBV11-2 and TRBJ2-1; tentatively, D is TRBD1 (6 bases). V dropped 3 bases and J dropped 9 bases, with 12 bases sitting between them. The germline CDR1 and CDR2 sequences are SGHAT and FQNNGV. The CDR3 contains 13 residues. CDR3 bases: TGTGCCAGCAGCTTCGGACAGTTGGGTGAGCAGTTCTTC. Translated: CASSFGQLGEQFF.

The chain carries TRBV2 and TRBJ2-2, with D tentatively TRBD1 (5 bases). CDR3 size: 14 residues. The germline gives CDR1 SNHLY, CDR2 FYNNEI. Trimming stripped 5 bases from V and 1 base from J, with 8 bases between. The CDR3 DNA is TGTGCCAGCAGTAGGGGCGGGAACACCGGGGAGCTGTTTTTT. Residues: CASSRGGNTGELFF.

Only a few counts were recorded for this clonotype. The CDR3 loop reads CSVESSNYGYTF. CDR3 coding DNA: TGCAGCGTTGAAAGTTCCAACTATGGCTACACCTTC. This chain connects TRBV29-1 to TRBJ1-2, with D uncertain. Germline-derived CDR1 and CDR2 are SQVTM and ANQGSEA. This CDR3 is 12 amino acids long. V was clipped by 2 bases and J by 2 bases, with 6 bases between them.

V is TRBV6-5 and J is TRBJ2-2, with D perhaps TRBD2 (6 bases). The CDR3 spans 16 residues. CDR1 and CDR2 from the germline V gene are MNHEY and SVGAGI. The ends were cut back, 5 bases at V and 2 bases at J, with 15 bases in the middle. The CDR3: CASSLKVEGNTGELFF. For the CDR3, the DNA is TGTGCCAGCAGTCTCAAGGTGGAGGGCAACACCGGGGAGCTGTTTTTT.

This chain connects TRBV28 to TRBJ2-3; D might be TRBD2 (5 bases). V shed 7 bases and J shed 6 bases, with 20 bases lying between them. Germline V lookup: CDR1 MDHEN, CDR2 SYDVKM. This CDR3 contains 15 residues. CDR3 sequence (DNA): TGTGCCAGCAATTCACTAGTGGGTCCCGTGGATACGCAGTATTTT. Its translation is CASNSLVGPVDTQYF.

This chain connects TRBV11-2 to TRBJ1-2; D remains ambiguous. V dropped 0 bases and J dropped 7 bases, with 15 bases sitting between them. This CDR3 has 15 residues. From germline, CDR1 is SGHAT and CDR2 FQNNGV. The CDR3 loop is CASSLEVVGSSGYTF. Written as DNA, the CDR3 is TGTGCCAGCAGCTTAGAGGTGGTGGGATCTAGTGGCTACACCTTC.

This clonotype was detected many times. V usage is TRBV7-9 and J usage is TRBJ2-1; 11 bases fit TRBD2. V was clipped by 5 bases and J by 7 bases; unmatched bases: 7. The CDR3 covers 15 residues. Germline assignment: CDR1 SEHNR and CDR2 FQNEAQ (reference sequence). The CDR3 DNA follows: TGTGCCAGCAGCGTTCTAGCGGGGGGAGGTAATGAGCAGTTCTTC. It specifies CASSVLAGGGNEQFF.

This clonotype was found once. The V gene is TRBV12-3 or TRBV12-4, the J gene TRBJ1-1; 7 bases are a match to TRBD1. Losses at the gene ends were 7 bases for V and 6 bases for J; bases not matched to a gene: 11. The CDR3 is 14 amino acids. This CDR3 reads CASTRGGAGAEAFF. In DNA form, the CDR3 reads TGTGCCAGCACCCGAGGGGGCGCGGGCGCTGAAGCTTTCTTT.

The chain combines TRBV2 with TRBJ1-1; a weak D match, TRBD1 (5 bases). There are 13 residues in the CDR3. Germline CDR1 SNHLY, CDR2 FYNNEI. V was clipped by 4 bases and J by 4 bases, with 10 bases between them. DNA of the CDR3: TGTGCCAGCAGTGCCGGGGGTGGCACTGAAGCTTTCTTT. Translated, it gives CASSAGGGTEAFF.

There are many counts of this clonotype. This chain joins TRBV7-2 and TRBJ2-7; 11 nucleotides align to TRBD2. Germline-derived CDR1 and CDR2 are SGHTA and FQGNSA. The length of the CDR3 is 14 residues. J gave up 5 bases and V 6 bases, and 6 bases lay outside the gene matches. The CDR3 sequence is CASSLAGGIHEQYF. The CDR3 region has the DNA TGTGCCAGCAGTCTAGCGGGGGGAATCCACGAGCAGTACTTC.

J is TRBJ2-3 and V is TRBV28; 11 bases match TRBD2. The germline V gene encodes CDR1 MDHEN and CDR2 SYDVKM. V dropped 2 bases and J dropped 4; count of bases not matched to a gene: 17. CDR3 size: 20 residues. The chain's CDR3 is CASSLIVGASGGISPDTQYF. The CDR3 bases are TGTGCCAGCAGTTTAATAGTCGGAGCTAGCGGGGGGATAAGTCCAGATACGCAGTATTTT. Using reference TRBV28 and TRBJ2-3 for the parts outside the CDR3, the full variable domain is DVKVTQSSRYLVKRTGEKVFLECVQDMDHENMFWYRQDPGLGLRLIYFSYDVKMKEKGDIPEGYSVSREKKERFSLILESASTNQTSMYLCASSLIVGASGGISPDTQYFGPGTRLTVL.

This clonotype has a count of ten or more. The chain carries TRBV12-3 or TRBV12-4 and TRBJ2-3; 8 nucleotides line up with TRBD2. The CDR3 extends over 15 amino acids. V was pared by 7 bases and J by 4 bases, with 10 bases of the junction left unmatched. The CDR3 protein is CASTPGGAQADTQYF. CDR3 in DNA: TGTGCCAGCACCCCGGGGGGGGCGCAGGCAGATACGCAGTATTTT.

V is TRBV6-5 and J is TRBJ2-2, with D uncertain. V shed 5 bases and J shed 7 bases, with 5 bases lying between them. This CDR3 has 11 amino acids. Germline values: CDR1 MNHEY, CDR2 SVGAGI. CDR3 nucleotide sequence: TGTGCCAGCAGTCAAAGCGGGGAGCTGTTTTTT. Translating it yields CASSQSGELFF.

This clonotype was seen only a few times. The chain has TRBV12-3 or TRBV12-4 and TRBJ1-2; D not certain. CDR3 length equals 15 residues. The V gene lost 6 bases and the J gene lost 8 bases, with 22 bases spanning the gap. The CDR3 DNA follows: TGTGCCAGCAGCCCACCTAGTGGACGCTTAGGAGGCTACACCTTC. Residues: CASSPPSGRLGGYTF.

The table lists this clonotype with many counts. J is TRBJ2-1 and V is TRBV7-2, with 9 bases fitting TRBD2. Germline CDR1 reads SGHTA; CDR2 reads FQGNSA. This CDR3 has 16 amino acids. Trimming took 0 bases from V and 11 from J; bases not matched to a gene: 11. The CDR3 here is CASSLALASGASQQFF. The CDR3 DNA sequence: TGTGCCAGCAGCTTAGCGTTGGCTAGCGGGGCCTCCCAGCAGTTCTTC.

The rearrangement joins TRBV7-9 to TRBJ2-7; 9 bases agree with TRBD1. The CDR3 loop spans 13 amino acids. Trimming cost V 5 bases and J 7 bases; bases outside gene matches: 6. Germline CDR1 SEHNR, CDR2 FQNEAQ (reference sequence). The CDR3 sequence is CASSHTGGREQYF. The CDR3 DNA reads TGTGCCAGCAGCCACACAGGGGGCCGTGAGCAGTACTTC.

This clonotype was counted only a few times. In DNA form, the CDR3 reads TGTGCCAGCAGCCGGCCCGGGAACAATGAGCAGTTCTTC. Its protein product is CASSRPGNNEQFF. The chain recombines TRBV27 with TRBJ2-1; D perhaps matches TRBD2 (5 bases). The CDR3 has 13 residues. Trimming stripped 6 bases from V and 5 bases from J, with 11 bases between. CDR1 is MNHEY, CDR2 SMNVEV, per germline (reference sequence).